This entry is about one TCR beta chain. Its antigen is as yet unknown. ViraFEST expansion of antigen-specific CD4+ T cells with viral peptide pools preceded sequencing. Isolating CD4+ T cells followed about 10 days of culture. The person acquired a PCR-confirmed SARS-CoV-2 infection between March and December 2020. The authors exchanged half the medium for IL-2 medium on days 3 and 7. V lost 4 bases and J lost 5; bases outside the gene matches: 5. Germline assignment: CDR1 SNHLY and CDR2 FYNNEI. The CDR3 totals 16 residues. The data belong to a study of vaccination effects on CD4 cells after COVID-19. Study-wide context: It was two doses of either the BNT162b2 or mRNA-1273 vaccine that participants received. General study results and limits: Clones that were induced by infection or by vaccine showed marked contraction late after vaccination. Newly vaccine-induced clones made up most of the convalescents' post-vaccine spike-reactive clones.

Profiling relied on immunoSEQ multiplex PCR, and the TCRdb table lists in-frame clones only, not all of them. Among roughly 35,000 clones listed, around 73% were seen once. The sequencing used CD4+ T cells from PBMCs cultured with HCoV-NL63 spike peptides, collected before COVID-19 vaccination. The chain uses TRBV2 and TRBJ2-2, with TRBD2 matching over 12 bases. The clonotype originates from a human donor who had a prior SARS-CoV-2 infection. CDR3 nucleotide sequence: TGTGCCAGCAGTGTGGCTAGCGGGAGGGCTACCGGGGAGCTGTTTTTT. Translating it yields CASSVASGRATGELFF. The full variable domain, in which reference TRBV2 and TRBJ2-2 provide the parts outside the CDR3, is EPEVTQTPSHQVTQMGQEVILRCVPISNHLYFYWYRQILGQKVEFLVSFYNNEISEKSEIFDDQFSVERPDGSNFTLKIRSTKLEDSAMYFCASSVASGRATGELFFGEGSRLTVL.